The entry that follows covers one T cell receptor (beta chain) sequence. Its specificity is not known. These data are taken from a study of blood T cells in healthy people across ages. The study, taken as a whole, reports: A strong correlation between TCR beta diversity and naive T cell percentage was seen. Per million T cells, TCR beta diversity dropped roughly linearly as age increased. Considered underestimates were the diversity estimates obtained from one million T cells.

A second PCR of roughly 7 to 11 cycles used a sample-barcoded 5' primer and a J-beta primer mix. Individual samples furnished no less than 3 million CDR3-containing paired-end reads apiece. MiXCR was run by TCRdb on the 5' RACE reads, yielding one entry per CDR3 protein. The repertoire holds around 850,000 distinct CDR3 sequences, about 34% seen once, with under 15% in the top ten. The source is a man aged 18 to 35 in good health. Sequenced sample: blood.

This chain's CDR3 is CASRSGGLPGELFF. CDR3 in DNA: TGTGCCAGCAGGTCAGGGGGCCTTCCCGGGGAGCTGTTTTTT. The rearrangement links TRBV12-3 or TRBV12-4 to TRBJ2-2; 8 bases match TRBD1. Unmatched junction bases numbered 6, after V lost 6 bases and J lost 6 bases. This CDR3 spans 14 amino acids.